This T cell receptor (beta chain) was retrieved from a study of T cell clonotyping in hematopoietic cell transplantation. The assay was immunoSEQ multiplex PCR, and TCRdb's table has in-frame clones only and misses some. The table records approximately 6,600 clones, about 97% of them present only once. As for time point: recipient sample about 28 days before transplant, after cytoreduction. Blood collection times were about day -28 and days 30, 100, 180 posttransplant. Of note for this clone: What it recognizes is unknown.

This CDR3 comprises 16 residues. CDR1 SGDLS and CDR2 YYNGEE come from the germline V gene. V was pared by 4 bases and J by 4 bases, with 18 bases between. Overall study findings and caveats: Graft donor and pretransplant recipient Inverse Simpson Index values predicted broader posttransplant TCR diversity. Without cell sorting, CD4 versus CD8 contributions remain unresolved. Pathologically expanded recipient clonotypes increased progressively from day 30 to day 180 as diversity fell.

The input for sequencing was peripheral blood mononuclear cells, taken before stem cell transplant. The TCR originated in a man in his sixties or seventies with acute myeloid leukemia. Some clones in this sample may be carry-over from other donors' samples. The rearrangement links TRBV9 to TRBJ2-1; D may be TRBD1 or TRBD2 (5 bases each). The CDR3 bases are TGTGCCAGCAGCCCGAGGGGACCGGACGTTTACAATGAGCAGTTCTTC. It is translated as CASSPRGPDVYNEQFF. The variable domain in full, completed from reference TRBV9 and TRBJ2-1, reads DSGVTQTPKHLITATGQRVTLRCSPRSGDLSVYWYQQSLDQGLQFLIQYYNGEERAKGNILERFSAQQFPDLHSELNLSSLELGDSALYFCASSPRGPDVYNEQFFGPGTRLTVL.